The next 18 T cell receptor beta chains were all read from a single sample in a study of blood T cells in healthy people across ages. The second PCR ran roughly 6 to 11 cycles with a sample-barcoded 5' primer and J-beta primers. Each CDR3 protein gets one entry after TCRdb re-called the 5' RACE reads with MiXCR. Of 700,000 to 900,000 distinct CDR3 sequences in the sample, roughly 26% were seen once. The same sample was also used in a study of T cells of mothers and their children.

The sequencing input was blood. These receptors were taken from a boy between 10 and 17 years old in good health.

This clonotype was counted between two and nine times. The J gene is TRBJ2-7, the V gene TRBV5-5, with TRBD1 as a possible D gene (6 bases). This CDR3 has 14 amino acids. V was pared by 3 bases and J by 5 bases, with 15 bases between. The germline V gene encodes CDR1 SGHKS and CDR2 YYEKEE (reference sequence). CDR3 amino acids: CASSSNPTGDEQYF. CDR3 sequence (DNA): TGTGCCAGCAGCTCTAACCCGACAGGAGACGAGCAGTACTTC.

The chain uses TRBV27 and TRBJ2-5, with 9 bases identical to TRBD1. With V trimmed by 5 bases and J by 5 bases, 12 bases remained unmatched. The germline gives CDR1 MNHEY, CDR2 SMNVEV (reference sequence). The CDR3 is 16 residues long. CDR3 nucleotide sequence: TGTGCCAGCAGTGCACAGGGGGCGCTTTTAGCTGAGACCCAGTACTTC. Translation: CASSAQGALLAETQYF.

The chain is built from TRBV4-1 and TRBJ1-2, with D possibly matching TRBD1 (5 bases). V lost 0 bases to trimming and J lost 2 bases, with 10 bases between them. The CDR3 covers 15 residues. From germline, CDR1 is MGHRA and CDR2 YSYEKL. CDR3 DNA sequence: TGCGCCAGCAGCCAAGAGCGGACACCAAACTATGGCTACACCTTC. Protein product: CASSQERTPNYGYTF.

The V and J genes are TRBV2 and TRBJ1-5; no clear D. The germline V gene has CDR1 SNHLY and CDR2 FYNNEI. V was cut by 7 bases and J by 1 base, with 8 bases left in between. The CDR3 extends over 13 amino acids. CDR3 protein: CASTGGSNQPQHF. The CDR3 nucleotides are TGTGCCAGCACCGGAGGGAGCAATCAGCCCCAGCATTTT.

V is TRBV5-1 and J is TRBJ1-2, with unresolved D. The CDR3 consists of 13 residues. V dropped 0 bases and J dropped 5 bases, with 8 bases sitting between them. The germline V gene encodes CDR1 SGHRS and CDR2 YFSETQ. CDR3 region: CASSLVRAYGYTF. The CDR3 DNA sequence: TGCGCCAGCAGCTTGGTGAGAGCGTATGGCTACACCTTC. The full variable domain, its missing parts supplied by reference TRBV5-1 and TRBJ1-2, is KAGVTQTPRYLIKTRGQQVTLSCSPISGHRSVSWYQQTPGQGLQFLFEYFSETQRNKGNFPGRFSGRQFSNSRSEMNVSTLELGDSALYLCASSLVRAYGYTFGSGTRLTVV.

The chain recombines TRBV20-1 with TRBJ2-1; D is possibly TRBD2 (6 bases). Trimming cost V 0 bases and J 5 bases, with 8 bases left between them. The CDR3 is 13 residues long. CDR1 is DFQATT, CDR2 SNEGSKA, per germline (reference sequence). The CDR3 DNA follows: TGCAGTGCTAGAGAGGCGGGGCACAATGAGCAGTTCTTC. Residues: CSAREAGHNEQFF.

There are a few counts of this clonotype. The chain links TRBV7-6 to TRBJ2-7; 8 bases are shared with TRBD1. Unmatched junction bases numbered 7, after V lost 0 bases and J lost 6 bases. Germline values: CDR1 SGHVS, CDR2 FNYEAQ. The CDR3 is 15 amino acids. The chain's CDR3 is CASSLALLTGAEQYF. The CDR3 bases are TGTGCCAGCAGCTTAGCCCTCCTGACAGGGGCCGAGCAGTACTTC.

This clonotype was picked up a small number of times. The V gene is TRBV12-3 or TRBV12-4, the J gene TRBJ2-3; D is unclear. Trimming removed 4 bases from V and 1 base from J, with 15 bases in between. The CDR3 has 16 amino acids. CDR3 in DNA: TGTGCCAGCAGTTCTCCTACTGGGTTGGGCACAGATACGCAGTATTTT. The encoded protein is CASSSPTGLGTDTQYF.

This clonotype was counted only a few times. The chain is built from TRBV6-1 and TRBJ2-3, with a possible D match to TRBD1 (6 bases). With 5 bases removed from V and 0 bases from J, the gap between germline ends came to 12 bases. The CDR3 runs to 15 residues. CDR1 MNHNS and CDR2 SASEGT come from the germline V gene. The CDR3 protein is CASSIRQASTDTQYF. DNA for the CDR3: TGTGCCAGCAGTATTCGACAGGCTAGCACAGATACGCAGTATTTT.

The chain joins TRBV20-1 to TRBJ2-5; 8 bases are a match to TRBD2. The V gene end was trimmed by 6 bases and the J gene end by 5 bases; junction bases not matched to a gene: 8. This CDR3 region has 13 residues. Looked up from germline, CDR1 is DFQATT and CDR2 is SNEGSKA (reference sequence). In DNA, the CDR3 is TGCAGTGCACCCGGGACTAGGAGGGAGACCCAGTACTTC. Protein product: CSAPGTRRETQYF.

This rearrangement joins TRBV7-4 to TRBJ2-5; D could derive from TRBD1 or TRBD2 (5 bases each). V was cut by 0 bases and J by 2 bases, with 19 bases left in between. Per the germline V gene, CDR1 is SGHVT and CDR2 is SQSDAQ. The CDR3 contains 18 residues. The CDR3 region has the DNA TGTGCCAGCAGCTTAGCGCTTCGGGACGGGGAGAAGCAAGAGACCCAGTACTTC. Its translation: CASSLALRDGEKQETQYF.

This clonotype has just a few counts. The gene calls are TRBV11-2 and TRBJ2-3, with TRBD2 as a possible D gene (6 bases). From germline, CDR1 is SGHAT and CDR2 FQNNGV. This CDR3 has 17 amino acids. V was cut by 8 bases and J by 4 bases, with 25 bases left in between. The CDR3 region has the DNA TGTGCCAGCTTCCTCGGTACGGGAGCCGTCGGGGCAGATACGCAGTATTTT. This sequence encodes CASFLGTGAVGADTQYF.

Here the CDR3 DNA reads TGTGCCAGCTCCCTTTGGGACAGTGGAAGCTCTGGAAACACCATATATTTT. As protein: CASSLWDSGSSGNTIYF. The J gene is TRBJ1-3, the V gene TRBV18, with 7 nucleotides matching TRBD1. The CDR3 has 17 amino acids. Germline-derived CDR1 and CDR2 are KGHSH and LQKENI. J lost 0 bases, V lost 6 bases, and 11 bases had no gene match.

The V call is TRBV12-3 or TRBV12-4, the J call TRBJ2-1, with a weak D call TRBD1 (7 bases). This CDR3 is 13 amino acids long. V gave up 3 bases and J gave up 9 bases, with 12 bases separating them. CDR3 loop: CASSFGGGSEQFF. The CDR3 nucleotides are TGTGCCAGCAGTTTTGGAGGGGGCAGTGAGCAGTTCTTC.

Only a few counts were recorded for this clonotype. The chain's CDR3 is CASSYPGLTGANVLTF. As DNA, the CDR3 is TGTGCCAGCAGTTACCCAGGGTTGACTGGGGCCAACGTCCTGACTTTC. The V gene is TRBV6-6, the J gene TRBJ2-6; maybe TRBD1 (5 bases). In germline, CDR1 is MNHNY, CDR2 SVGAGI (reference sequence). V was trimmed by 2 bases and J by 2 bases, leaving 10 bases between them. This CDR3 contains 16 residues.

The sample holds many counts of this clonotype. For the CDR3, the DNA is TGTGCCAGCTCACCGGTACTAGCGGCCCAAGAGACCCAGTACTTC. Its translation is CASSPVLAAQETQYF. The J gene is TRBJ2-5, the V gene TRBV18; 8 positions match TRBD2. Germline lookup yields CDR1 KGHSH and CDR2 LQKENI. After removal of 3 bases from V and 1 base from J, the junction contained 4 bases not matched to a gene. The CDR3 contains 15 residues. Full variable domain (rest looked up from reference TRBV18 and TRBJ2-5): NAGVMQNPRHLVRRRGQEARLRCSPMKGHSHVYWYRQLPEEGLKFMVYLQKENIIDESGMPKERFSAEFPKEGPSILRIQQVVRGDSAAYFCASSPVLAAQETQYFGPGTRLLVL.

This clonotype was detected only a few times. In nucleotides, the CDR3 is TGTGCCACCAGTGATTTGCTCCTTGACGGGGGAACCACGGATACGCAGTATTTT. Amino acid sequence: CATSDLLLDGGTTDTQYF. The gene calls are TRBV24-1 and TRBJ2-3, with D possibly being TRBD2 (6 bases). From germline, CDR1 is KGHDR and CDR2 SFDVKD. Trimming pared 0 bases from V and 6 bases from J, leaving 21 bases between. The CDR3 runs 18 residues.

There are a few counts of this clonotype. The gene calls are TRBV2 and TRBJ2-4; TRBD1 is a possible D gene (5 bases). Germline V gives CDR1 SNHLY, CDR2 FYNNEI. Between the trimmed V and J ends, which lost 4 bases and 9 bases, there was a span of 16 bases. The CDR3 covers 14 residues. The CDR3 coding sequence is TGTGCCAGCAGTGCGGCTAGGGGAAGAGGCATTCAGTACTTC. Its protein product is CASSAARGRGIQYF. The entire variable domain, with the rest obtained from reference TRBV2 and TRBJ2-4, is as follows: EPEVTQTPSHQVTQMGQEVILRCVPISNHLYFYWYRQILGQKVEFLVSFYNNEISEKSEIFDDQFSVERPDGSNFTLKIRSTKLEDSAMYFCASSAARGRGIQYFGAGTRLSVL.